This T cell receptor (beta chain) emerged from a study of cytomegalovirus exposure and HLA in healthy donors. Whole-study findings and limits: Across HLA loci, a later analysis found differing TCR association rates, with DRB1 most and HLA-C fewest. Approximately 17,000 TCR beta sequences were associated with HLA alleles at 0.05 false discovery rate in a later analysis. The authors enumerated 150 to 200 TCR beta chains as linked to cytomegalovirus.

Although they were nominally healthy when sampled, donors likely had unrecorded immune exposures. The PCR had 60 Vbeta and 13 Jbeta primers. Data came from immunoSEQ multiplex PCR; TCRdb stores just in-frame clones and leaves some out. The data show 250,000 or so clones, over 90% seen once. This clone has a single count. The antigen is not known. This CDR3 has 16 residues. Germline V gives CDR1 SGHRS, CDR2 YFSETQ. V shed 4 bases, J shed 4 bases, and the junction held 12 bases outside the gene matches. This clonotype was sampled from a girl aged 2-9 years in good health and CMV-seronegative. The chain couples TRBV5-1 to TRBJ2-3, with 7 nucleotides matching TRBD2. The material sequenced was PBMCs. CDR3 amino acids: CASSRGAGEVSDTQYF. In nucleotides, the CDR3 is TGCGCCAGCAGCCGAGGGGCGGGAGAAGTCTCAGATACGCAGTATTTT.